The 19 T cell receptor beta chains given below trace back to one sample, sequenced in a study of CXCR3-negative and CXCR3-positive naive CD8 T cells. These TCRs are of unknown antigen specificity. The study, taken as a whole, reports: Naive cells positive for CXCR3 carried more hydrophobic TRB CDR3s than CXCR3-negative ones.

In preparing the TRB cDNA libraries, 5' RACE with UMI labels was used. TCRdb reanalyzed the 5' RACE reads, giving one entry per CDR3 protein sequence and no DNA. The data include over 150,000 distinct CDR3 sequences; the top ten clones carry approximately 0.46%. The sequencing input was naive CXCR3+ CD8+ T cells from blood. Subset described: CD45RO-CCR7+CD27+CD95- naive CD8+ T cells expressing CXCR3 (TNR3+). Receptors originate from a human donor in good health. Some clones in this sample may be carry-over from other donors' samples.

V gene TRBV4-2 combines with J gene TRBJ1-5; there is no DNA to check the TCRdb D call of TRBD1. This CDR3 has 14 residues. Germline lookup yields CDR1 LGHNA and CDR2 YNFKEQ. This CDR3 is CASSQDRGDEPQHF.

The chain has TRBV5-1 and TRBJ2-5; the TCRdb call, TRBD2, lacks DNA for checking. This CDR3 region has 16 residues. The germline gives CDR1 SGHRS, CDR2 YFSETQ. CDR3 sequence: CASSGGLAGVGETQYF.

This chain joins TRBV13 and TRBJ2-2; as DNA is missing, the TRBD1 call by TCRdb cannot be tested. CDR1 is PRHDT, CDR2 FYEKMQ, per germline (reference sequence). The CDR3 extends over 15 amino acids. CDR3 region: CASTLRVPNTGELFF.

The chain employs TRBV27 and TRBJ1-2; the D gene TCRdb calls, TRBD1, cannot be checked with no DNA. Germline V gives CDR1 MNHEY, CDR2 SMNVEV (reference sequence). This CDR3 region has 16 residues. The CDR3 here is CASSSIRTGGVFGYTF.

The V and J genes are TRBV28 and TRBJ2-7; TCRdb reports TRBD2, a call that lacks DNA to check it against. There are 16 residues in the CDR3. CDR1 and CDR2 (germline): MDHEN, SYDVKM. CDR3: CASRGPRTYSSYEQYF.

This chain joins TRBV13 and TRBJ2-7; TCRdb calls TRBD1, which cannot be checked without DNA. Germline V gene sequence: CDR1 PRHDT, CDR2 FYEKMQ (reference sequence). The CDR3 runs to 14 residues. The CDR3 loop is CASSSQTGAYEQYF. Full variable domain (missing parts from reference TRBV13 and TRBJ2-7): AAGVIQSPRHLIKEKRETATLKCYPIPRHDTVYWYQQGPGQDPQFLISFYEKMQSDKGSIPDRFSAQQFSDYHSELNMSSLELGDSALYFCASSSQTGAYEQYFGPGTRLTVT.

This chain connects TRBV7-9 to TRBJ2-1; TCRdb selects TRBD1, and the lack of DNA leaves this call unchecked. This CDR3 is 16 amino acids long. Germline assignment: CDR1 SEHNR and CDR2 FQNEAQ (reference sequence). The CDR3 region is CASSLALGQGYNEQFF.

The chain combines TRBV29-1 with TRBJ2-3. Looked up from germline, CDR1 is SQVTM and CDR2 is ANQGSEA. This CDR3 is built from 12 residues. The CDR3 spells CSANRITDTQYF.

This chain connects TRBV6-5 to TRBJ2-7. CDR3 length: 13 residues. Germline-derived CDR1 and CDR2 are MNHEY and SVGAGI. CDR3 loop: CASSYSRSLEQYF.

This chain links TRBV7-2 with TRBJ2-2. Per germline, CDR1 SGHTA and CDR2 FQGNSA. The CDR3 runs to 14 residues. The CDR3 sequence: CASSLALGLGELFF.

V is TRBV3-1 and J is TRBJ2-1; TCRdb indicates TRBD2, and absent DNA this call remains unverified. This CDR3 is built from 16 residues. Per germline, CDR1 LGHDT and CDR2 YNNKEL (reference sequence). The CDR3 reads CASSHWTSGGDNEQFF.

This rearrangement joins TRBV12-3 or TRBV12-4 to TRBJ1-2; checking the TCRdb D call of TRBD1 is not possible without DNA. The CDR3 has 14 residues. The CDR3 loop reads CASSPQGVNYGYTF.

The chain is built from TRBV2 and TRBJ2-1; no DNA is available, so the TRBD2 call from TCRdb remains unchecked. CDR3 length: 16 residues. Germline V gene sequence: CDR1 SNHLY, CDR2 FYNNEI. The CDR3 protein is CASSVPRTSGASEQFF.

The rearrangement joins TRBV7-9 to TRBJ2-7; TCRdb indicates TRBD1, and absent DNA this call remains unverified. The CDR3 covers 14 residues. Per germline, CDR1 SEHNR and CDR2 FQNEAQ (reference sequence). CDR3 in amino acids: CASSLVGPNYEQYF.

The gene calls are TRBV14 and TRBJ2-1; the D call of TRBD1 rests on TCRdb alone, since no DNA is present to check it. The CDR3 totals 15 residues. From germline, CDR1 is SGHDN and CDR2 FVKESK. CDR3 amino acids: CASSPRDRSYNEQFF.

CDR3 amino acids: CASSVVAEAYEQYF. The chain joins TRBV9 to TRBJ2-7. The CDR3 runs 14 residues. Germline loops: CDR1 SGDLS, CDR2 YYNGEE.

This chain uses TRBV29-1 with TRBJ1-2. The CDR3 is made up of 13 amino acids. Germline V gene data show CDR1 as SQVTM and CDR2 as ANQGSEA. CDR3: CSVDRGINYGYTF.

The chain joins TRBV12-3 or TRBV12-4 to TRBJ2-7. This CDR3 has 15 residues. Here the CDR3 reads CASSPILGWTYEQYF.

The chain carries TRBV11-2 and TRBJ2-1; checking the TCRdb D call of TRBD2 is not possible without DNA. Germline V lookup: CDR1 SGHAT, CDR2 FQNNGV. This CDR3 contains 17 residues. The CDR3 loop is CASSLATGGTSKDEQFF.